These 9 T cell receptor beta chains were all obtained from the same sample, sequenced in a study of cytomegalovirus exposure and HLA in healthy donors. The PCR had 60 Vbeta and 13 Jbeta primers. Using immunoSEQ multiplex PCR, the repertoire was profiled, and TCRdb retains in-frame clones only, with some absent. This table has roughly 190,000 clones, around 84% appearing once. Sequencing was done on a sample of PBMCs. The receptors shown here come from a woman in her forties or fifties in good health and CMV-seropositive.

The CDR3 sequence is CASSTGDTDTQYF. The CDR3 DNA sequence: TGCGCCAGCAGCACTGGAGACACAGATACGCAGTATTTT. V usage is TRBV5-1 and J usage is TRBJ2-3; no definite D call. There are 13 residues in the CDR3. The V gene's germline CDR1 is SGHRS and CDR2 YFSETQ. V was cut by 4 bases and J by 2 bases, with 8 bases left in between.

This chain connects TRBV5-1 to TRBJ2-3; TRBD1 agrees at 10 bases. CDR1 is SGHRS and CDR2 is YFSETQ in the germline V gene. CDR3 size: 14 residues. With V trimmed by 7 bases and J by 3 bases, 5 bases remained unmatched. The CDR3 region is CASGTGEETDTQYF. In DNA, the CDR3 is TGCGCCAGCGGGACAGGGGAGGAGACAGATACGCAGTATTTT. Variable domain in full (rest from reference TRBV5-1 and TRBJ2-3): KAGVTQTPRYLIKTRGQQVTLSCSPISGHRSVSWYQQTPGQGLQFLFEYFSETQRNKGNFPGRFSGRQFSNSRSEMNVSTLELGDSALYLCASGTGEETDTQYFGPGTRLTVL.

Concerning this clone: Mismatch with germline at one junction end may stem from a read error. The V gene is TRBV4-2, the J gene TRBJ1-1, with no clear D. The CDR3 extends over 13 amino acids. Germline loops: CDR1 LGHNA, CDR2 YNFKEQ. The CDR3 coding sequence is TGTGCCAGCAGTCAAGCGGGGTGGGTTGAAGCTTTCTTT. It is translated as CASSQAGWVEAFF.

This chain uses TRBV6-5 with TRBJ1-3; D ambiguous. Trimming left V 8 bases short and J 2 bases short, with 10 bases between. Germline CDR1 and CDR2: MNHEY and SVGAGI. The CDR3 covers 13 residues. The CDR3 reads CASARGPGNTIYF. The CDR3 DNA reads TGTGCCAGCGCACGAGGCCCTGGAAACACCATATATTTT.

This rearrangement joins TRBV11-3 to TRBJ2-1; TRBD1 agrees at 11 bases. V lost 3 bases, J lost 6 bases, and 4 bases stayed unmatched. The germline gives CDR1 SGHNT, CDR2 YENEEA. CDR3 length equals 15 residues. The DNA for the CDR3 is TGTGCCAGCAGCTTGGGACAGGGGGGGTCCAATGAGCAGTTCTTC. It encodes CASSLGQGGSNEQFF. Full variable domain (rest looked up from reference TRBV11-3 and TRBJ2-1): EAGVVQSPRYKIIEKKQPVAFWCNPISGHNTLYWYLQNLGQGPELLIRYENEEAVDDSQLPKDRFSAERLKGVDSTLKIQPAELGDSAVYLCASSLGQGGSNEQFFGPGTRLTVL.

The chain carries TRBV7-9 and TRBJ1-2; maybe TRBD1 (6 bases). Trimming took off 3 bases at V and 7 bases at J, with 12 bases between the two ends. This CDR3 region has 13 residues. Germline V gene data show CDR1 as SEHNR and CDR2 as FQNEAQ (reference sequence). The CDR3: CASSLKQGSGYTF. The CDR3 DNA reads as TGTGCCAGCAGCTTGAAACAGGGATCTGGCTACACCTTC.

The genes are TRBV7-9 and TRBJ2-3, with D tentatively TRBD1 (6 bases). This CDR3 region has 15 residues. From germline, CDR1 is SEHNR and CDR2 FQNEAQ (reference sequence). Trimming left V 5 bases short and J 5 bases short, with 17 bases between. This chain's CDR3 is CASSPENRVRDTQYF. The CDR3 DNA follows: TGTGCCAGCAGCCCCGAGAACAGGGTAAGAGATACGCAGTATTTT. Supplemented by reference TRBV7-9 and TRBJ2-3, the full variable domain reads DTGVSQNPRHKITKRGQNVTFRCDPISEHNRLYWYRQTLGQGPEFLTYFQNEAQLEKSRLLSDRFSAERPKGSFSTLEIQRTEQGDSAMYLCASSPENRVRDTQYFGPGTRLTVL.

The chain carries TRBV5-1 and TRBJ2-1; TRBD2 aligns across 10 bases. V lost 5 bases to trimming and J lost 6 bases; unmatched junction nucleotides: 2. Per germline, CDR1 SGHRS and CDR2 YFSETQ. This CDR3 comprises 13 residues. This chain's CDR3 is CASRSGGGNEQFF. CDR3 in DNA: TGCGCCAGCAGGAGCGGGGGGGGCAATGAGCAGTTCTTC. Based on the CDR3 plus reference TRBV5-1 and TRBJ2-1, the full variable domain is KAGVTQTPRYLIKTRGQQVTLSCSPISGHRSVSWYQQTPGQGLQFLFEYFSETQRNKGNFPGRFSGRQFSNSRSEMNVSTLELGDSALYLCASRSGGGNEQFFGPGTRLTVL.

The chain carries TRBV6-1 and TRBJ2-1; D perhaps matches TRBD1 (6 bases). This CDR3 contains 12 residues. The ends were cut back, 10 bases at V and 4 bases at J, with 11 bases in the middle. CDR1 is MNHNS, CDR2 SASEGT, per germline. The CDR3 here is CATQDRYNEQFF. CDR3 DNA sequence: TGTGCCACCCAGGACAGATACAATGAGCAGTTCTTC.